This T cell receptor (beta chain) was profiled in a study of shared clonotypes between healthy human individuals. Deep-level assay runs were performed. For each subset, genomic DNA was distributed in equal portions over several immunoSEQ plates. Methods used by the authors: ImmunoSEQ only sent back junction sequences with no quality scores, so filtering was done differently. Produced via immunoSEQ multiplex PCR; TCRdb's table is partial and in-frame only. V and J calls and clone size are as listed in that table; D and trimming were resolved from the DNA. The sample includes about 510,000 clones, around 79% of them seen just once. The donor population consisted of healthy HIV-negative adults with no recent acute infections or vaccinations. V trimming: 0 bases; J trimming: 1 base; junction bases outside the gene matches: 3. This CDR3 has 15 amino acids. Germline V lookup: CDR1 SGHRS, CDR2 YFSETQ.

The specimen sequenced was PBMCs. This chain connects TRBV5-1 to TRBJ2-5; TRBD2 aligns across 7 bases. This clonotype originated in a woman aged 40 to 50 in good health. Some clones in this sample may be carry-over from other donors' samples. CDR3 protein: CASSLVGGVQETQYF. The CDR3 coding sequence is TGCGCCAGCAGCTTGGTGGGGGGGGTCCAAGAGACCCAGTACTTC. The whole variable domain, filled in from reference TRBV5-1 and TRBJ2-5, reads KAGVTQTPRYLIKTRGQQVTLSCSPISGHRSVSWYQQTPGQGLQFLFEYFSETQRNKGNFPGRFSGRQFSNSRSEMNVSTLELGDSALYLCASSLVGGVQETQYFGPGTRLLVL.